The 8 T cell receptor beta chains listed next were all sequenced from one sample in a study of control samples from healthy donors and cancer patients. Sequencing used immunoSEQ multiplex PCR; TCRdb keeps in-frame clones, though not all of them. This sample has 390,000 or so clones, with 90% found just once. Sequenced material: PBMCs. Receptor source: a man in his forties or fifties with head and neck cancer.

This clone was found once. This sequence joins TRBV7-6 and TRBJ1-1, with TRBD1 matching 7 bases. CDR1 is SGHVS and CDR2 is FNYEAQ in the germline V gene. This CDR3 is 15 amino acids long. V shed 6 bases, J shed 2 bases, and the junction held 9 bases outside the gene matches. CDR3 protein: CASRANRGRNTEAFF. Here the CDR3 DNA reads TGTGCCAGCAGGGCTAACAGGGGTCGAAACACTGAAGCTTTCTTT.

This chain links TRBV29-1 with TRBJ2-2; D gene unclear. Germline CDR1 reads SQVTM; CDR2 reads ANQGSEA. CDR3 length equals 13 residues. V lost 3 bases and J lost 4, with 9 bases in between. This chain's CDR3 is CSVEGWITGELFF. The CDR3 DNA reads TGCAGCGTTGAGGGCTGGATCACCGGGGAGCTGTTTTTT.

The chain couples TRBV5-1 to TRBJ1-3; D gene uncertain. The CDR3 runs 15 residues. CDR1 is SGHRS and CDR2 is YFSETQ in the germline V gene. V gave up 1 base and J gave up 2 bases, with 10 bases separating them. The CDR3 loop reads CASSLNGGPGNTIYF. CDR3 in DNA: TGCGCCAGCAGCTTGAATGGAGGGCCTGGAAACACCATATATTTT.

V is TRBV27 and J is TRBJ2-1, with 7 bases lining up with TRBD2. The CDR3 has 13 amino acids. From germline, CDR1 is MNHEY and CDR2 SMNVEV (reference sequence). V lost 3 bases to trimming and J lost 9 bases; unmatched junction nucleotides: 5. The DNA for the CDR3 is TGTGCCAGCAGTTTCCGCGGGAGAGGTGAGCAGTTCTTC. Protein sequence: CASSFRGRGEQFF.

This clone came up once. Other DNA sequences in the sample encode the same CDR3. The V and J genes are TRBV7-2 and TRBJ2-1; D unclear. The V gene's germline CDR1 is SGHTA and CDR2 FQGNSA. The CDR3 runs 13 residues. Trimming stripped 5 bases from V and 1 base from J, with 6 bases between. CDR3 DNA: TGTGCCAGCAGCCTCCCATCCTACAATGAGCAGTTCTTC. Residues: CASSLPSYNEQFF. The whole variable domain, remainder taken from reference TRBV7-2 and TRBJ2-1, is GAGVSQSPSNKVTEKGKDVELRCDPISGHTALYWYRQSLGQGLEFLIYFQGNSAPDKSGLPSDRFSAERTGGSVSTLTIQRTQQEDSAVYLCASSLPSYNEQFFGPGTRLTVL.

V and J are TRBV28 and TRBJ1-1; 9 bases agree with TRBD1. J lost 4 bases, V lost 2 bases, and 17 bases had no gene match. In germline, CDR1 is MDHEN, CDR2 SYDVKM. The CDR3 totals 19 residues. The CDR3 reads CASSLRVVRPGQGGTEAFF. The CDR3, as DNA: TGTGCCAGCAGTTTAAGGGTAGTTAGACCGGGACAGGGCGGCACTGAAGCTTTCTTT.

This clone appeared once. This sequence joins TRBV24-1 and TRBJ1-6, with D maybe TRBD1 (6 bases). The CDR3 totals 17 residues. V lost 0 bases to trimming and J lost 7 bases, with 15 bases between them. Germline V gives CDR1 KGHDR, CDR2 SFDVKD. The CDR3 DNA reads TGTGCCACCAGTGATTTGCGAGGGGGTCCGCGCAATTCACCCCTCCACTTT. Residues: CATSDLRGGPRNSPLHF.

This rearrangement joins TRBV12-3 or TRBV12-4 to TRBJ2-7; D gene uncertain. The CDR3 contains 11 residues. With 5 bases removed from V and 9 bases from J, the gap between germline ends came to 11 bases. The CDR3 DNA sequence: TGTGCCAGCAGTACAAACAAGAGGCAGTACTTC. Encoded protein: CASSTNKRQYF.